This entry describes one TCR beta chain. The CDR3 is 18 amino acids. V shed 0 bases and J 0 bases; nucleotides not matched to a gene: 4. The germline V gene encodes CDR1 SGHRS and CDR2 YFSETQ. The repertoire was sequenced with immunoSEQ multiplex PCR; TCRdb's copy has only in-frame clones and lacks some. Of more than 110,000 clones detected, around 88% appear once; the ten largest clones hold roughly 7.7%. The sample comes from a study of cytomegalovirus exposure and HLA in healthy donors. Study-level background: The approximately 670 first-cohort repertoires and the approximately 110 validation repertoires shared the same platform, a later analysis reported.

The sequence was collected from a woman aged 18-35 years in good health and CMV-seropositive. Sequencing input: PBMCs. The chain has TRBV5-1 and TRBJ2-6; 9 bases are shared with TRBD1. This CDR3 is CASSLVGQGSSGANVLTF. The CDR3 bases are TGCGCCAGCAGCTTGGTCGGACAGGGGAGCTCTGGGGCCAACGTCCTGACTTTC.